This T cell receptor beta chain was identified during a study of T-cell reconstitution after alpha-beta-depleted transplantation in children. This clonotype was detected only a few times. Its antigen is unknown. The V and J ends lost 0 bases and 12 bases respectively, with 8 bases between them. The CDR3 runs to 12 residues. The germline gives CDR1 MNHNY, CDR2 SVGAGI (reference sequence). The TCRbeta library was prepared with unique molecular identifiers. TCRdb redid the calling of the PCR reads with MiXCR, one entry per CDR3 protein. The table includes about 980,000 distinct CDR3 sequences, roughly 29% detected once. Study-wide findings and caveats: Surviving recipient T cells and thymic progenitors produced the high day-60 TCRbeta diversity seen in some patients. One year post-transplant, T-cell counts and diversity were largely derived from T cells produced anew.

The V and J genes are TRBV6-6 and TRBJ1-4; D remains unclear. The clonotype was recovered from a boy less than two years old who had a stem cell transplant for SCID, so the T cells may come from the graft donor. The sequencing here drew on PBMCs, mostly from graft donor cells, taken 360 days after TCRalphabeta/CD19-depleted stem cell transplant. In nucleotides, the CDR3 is TGTGCCAGCAGTTACTCAGGCCTTGAACTGTTTTTT. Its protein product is CASSYSGLELFF.